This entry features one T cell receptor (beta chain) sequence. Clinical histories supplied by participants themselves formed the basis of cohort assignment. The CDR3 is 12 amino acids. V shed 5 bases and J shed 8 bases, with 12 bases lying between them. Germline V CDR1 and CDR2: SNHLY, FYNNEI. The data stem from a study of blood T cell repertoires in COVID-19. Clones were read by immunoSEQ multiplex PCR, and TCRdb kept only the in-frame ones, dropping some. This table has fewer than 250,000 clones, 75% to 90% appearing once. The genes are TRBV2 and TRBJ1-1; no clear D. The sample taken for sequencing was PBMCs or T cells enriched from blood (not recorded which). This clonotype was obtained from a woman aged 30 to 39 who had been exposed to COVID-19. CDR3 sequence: CASSLGLTEAFF. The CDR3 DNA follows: TGTGCCAGCAGTCTAGGACTGACCGAAGCTTTCTTT.